This TCR beta chain was identified in a study of T cell repertoires in cytomegalovirus infection. Turning to the study itself: Public TCR beta signatures were indicative of both CMV infection and a matching HLA type.

TCRdb passed the reads through MiXCR, listing each CDR3 protein once. The sample lists more than 400,000 distinct CDR3 sequences; 26% were seen once. Notes on the study in general: Summed frequency of shared TCR beta families picked out CMV carriers who also had the relevant HLA. What dominated the ex vivo response were HLA-C-restricted CMV-specific TCR beta clonotypes.

There are many counts of this clonotype. Antigen unknown. Germline assignment: CDR1 SGHTA and CDR2 FQGNSA. The CDR3 runs to 14 residues. V was trimmed by 5 bases and J by 2 bases, leaving 12 bases between them. V usage is TRBV7-2 and J usage is TRBJ1-1; possible D gene TRBD1, 6 bases. Material for sequencing was PBMCs. This sequence was found in a human donor in good health (CMV status not recorded). Some clones in this sample may be carry-over from other donors' samples. CDR3 amino acids: CASSPTGSNTEAFF. The CDR3 DNA reads TGTGCCAGCAGCCCTACAGGGTCCAACACTGAAGCTTTCTTT.